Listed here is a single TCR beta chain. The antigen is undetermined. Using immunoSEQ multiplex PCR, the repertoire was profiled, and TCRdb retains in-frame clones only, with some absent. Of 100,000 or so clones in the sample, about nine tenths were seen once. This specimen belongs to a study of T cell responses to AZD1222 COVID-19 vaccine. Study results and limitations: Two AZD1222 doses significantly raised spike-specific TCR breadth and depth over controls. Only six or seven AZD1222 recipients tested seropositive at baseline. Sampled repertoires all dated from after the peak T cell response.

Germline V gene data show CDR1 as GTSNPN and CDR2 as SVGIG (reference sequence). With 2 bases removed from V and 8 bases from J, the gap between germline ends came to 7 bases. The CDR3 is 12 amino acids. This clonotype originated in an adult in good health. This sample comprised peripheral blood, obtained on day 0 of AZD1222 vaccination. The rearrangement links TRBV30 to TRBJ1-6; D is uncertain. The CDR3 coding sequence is TGTGCCTGGAGTTTGGTGGATTCACCCCTCCACTTT. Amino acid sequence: CAWSLVDSPLHF.